Sequencing of this TCR beta chain was carried out in a study of T cell changes during pregnancy in multiple sclerosis (dated by TCRdb to the late 2010s). Regarding the study in general: In women with multiple sclerosis, the researchers looked at how the T cell repertoire shifted as pregnancy progressed.

Regarding this clone: Its antigen has not been determined. No base quality values were provided; no much bigger clone lies one nucleotide off.

V loses 2 bases, J loses 6 bases, and the germline ends lie 7 bases apart. CDR1 MNHNS and CDR2 SASEGT were looked up in the germline V gene. Its CDR3 holds 13 amino acids, cysteine through phenylalanine. Just the 39-base CDR3 DNA is kept, in frame starting at base 1. The method was the immunoSEQ multiplex PCR assay. TCRdb holds this immuneACCESS table with in-frame rearrangements only. Some clones are missing; in checked studies, unresolved V genes explain under half, and the rest has no known cause. This sample gives about 98,000 clones in total; under 95% of them show up just once. The top ten clonotypes cover approximately 2.4% of the sample.

This TCR derives from a female donor in good health, enrolled as a control in a pregnancy study. Recombination linked TRBV6-1 to TRBJ2-2; a weak D assignment points to TRBD2 (6 bases agree). The sample consisted of peripheral blood, taken after pregnancy. The CDR3 sequence is CASSERLAGELFF. The bases read TGTGCCAGCAGTGAAAGACTAGCCGGGGAGCTGTTTTTT.